This TCR beta chain was retrieved from a study of blood T cell repertoires in COVID-19. Study as a whole: Nucleic acid was either cDNA or gDNA, and it came from T cells, B-cell-depleted T cells, or PBMCs.

The sample holds many counts of this clone. Clones were read by immunoSEQ multiplex PCR, and TCRdb kept only the in-frame ones, dropping some. Of around 200,000 clones listed, 84% are singletons. The CDR3 runs 11 residues. V was clipped by 8 bases and J by 4 bases, with 9 bases between them. The germline V gene encodes CDR1 SEHNR and CDR2 FQNEAQ (reference sequence). Sequenced material: peripheral blood. This TCR derives from a man aged 45 to 65 with active or convalescent COVID-19. The J gene is TRBJ2-7, the V gene TRBV7-9; D is possibly TRBD2 (5 bases). Here the CDR3 reads CASAGEYEQYF. Written as DNA, the CDR3 is TGTGCCAGCGCCGGGGAGTACGAGCAGTACTTC.